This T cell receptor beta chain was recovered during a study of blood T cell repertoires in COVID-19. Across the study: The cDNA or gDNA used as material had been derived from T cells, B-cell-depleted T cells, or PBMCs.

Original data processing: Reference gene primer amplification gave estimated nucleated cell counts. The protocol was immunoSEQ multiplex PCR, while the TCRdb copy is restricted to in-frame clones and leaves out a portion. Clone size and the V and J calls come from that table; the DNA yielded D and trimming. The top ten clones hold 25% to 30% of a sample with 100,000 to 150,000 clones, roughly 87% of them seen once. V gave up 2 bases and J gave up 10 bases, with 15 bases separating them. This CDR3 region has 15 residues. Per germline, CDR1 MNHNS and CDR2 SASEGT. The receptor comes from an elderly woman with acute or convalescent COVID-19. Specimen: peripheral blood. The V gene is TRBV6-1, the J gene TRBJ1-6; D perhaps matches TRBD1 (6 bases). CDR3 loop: CASSESGTGWSPLHF. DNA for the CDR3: TGTGCCAGCAGTGAATCTGGTACAGGGTGGTCACCCCTCCACTTT.